This is a list of T cell receptor beta chains from one sample in a study of low-dose radiotherapy and immunotherapy resistance in tumors. MiXCR was run by TCRdb on the reads, yielding one entry per CDR3 protein. There are under 60,000 distinct CDR3 sequences in the sample; 33% occur only once, and less than 9.5% lies in the top ten. The starting material was PBMCs, obtained after low-dose radiotherapy plus immunotherapy. These receptors all stem from a male donor with rectosigmoid adenocarcinoma. Each CDR3 is given with its conserved first and last residue. A D gene is named only where the DNA matches it firmly. For some rows the clone size is stated as once, few or many, or as a class when expanded; others skip it.

cdr3_length,j_call,d_call,v_call,clone_size,cdr3_aa,cdr3_nt
15,TRBJ2-3,TRBD2,TRBV7-8,many,CASSLTSGGGDTQYF,TGTGCCAGCAGCTTAACTAGCGGGGGGGGGGATACGCAGTATTTT
15,TRBJ2-7,TRBD1,TRBV5-1,.,CASSLGTGDRYEQYF,TGCGCCAGCAGCTTGGGGACAGGGGACCGCTACGAGCAGTACTTC
16,TRBJ2-3,.,TRBV27,few,CASSLFLATSTDTQYF,TGTGCCAGCAGTTTATTTTTGGCTACTAGCACAGATACGCAGTATTTT
14,TRBJ1-1,.,TRBV6-6,.,CASSSPERTFEAFF,TGTGCCAGCAGCTCACCGGAAAGAACATTTGAAGCTTTCTTT
16,TRBJ2-3,TRBD2,TRBV3-1,many,CASSQRASGRTDTQYF,TGTGCCAGCAGCCAACGAGCTAGCGGGAGAACAGATACGCAGTATTTT
15,TRBJ2-2,.,TRBV6-5,.,CASSYFENTGELFFF,.
19,TRBJ2-1,TRBD2,TRBV30,few,CAWSRMGLAGGYKGNEQFF,TGTGCCTGGAGTAGAATGGGGCTAGCGGGGGGGTACAAGGGGAATGAGCAGTTCTTC
12,TRBJ1-5,.,TRBV28,many,CASIQGGQPQHF,TGTGCCAGCATACAGGGAGGCCAGCCCCAGCATTTT
13,TRBJ2-1,.,TRBV28,many,CASSFDYYNEQFF,TGTGCCAGCAGTTTTGACTACTACAATGAGCAGTTCTTC
15,TRBJ1-5,.,TRBV27,many,CASPSGSDSNQPQHF,TGTGCCAGTCCGTCGGGTTCGGATAGCAATCAGCCCCAGCATTTT
14,TRBJ2-1,TRBD1,TRBV6-2/TRBV6-3,many,CASSFGTDYNEQFF,TGTGCCAGCAGTTTCGGGACAGACTACAATGAGCAGTTCTTC
17,TRBJ1-1,TRBD1,TRBV7-2,many,CASSLQGARGPNTEAFF,TGTGCCAGCAGCTTACAGGGGGCGCGGGGCCCGAACACTGAAGCTTTCTTT
14,TRBJ2-1,TRBD2,TRBV6-1,.,CASSVLAGASEQFF,TGTGCCAGCAGTGTTCTAGCGGGAGCATCCGAGCAGTTCTTC
15,TRBJ2-3,TRBD2,TRBV4-1,many,CASSPGLAGVGTQYF,TGCGCCAGCAGCCCGGGACTAGCGGGAGTAGGGACGCAGTATTTT
13,TRBJ1-1,TRBD1,TRBV29-1,many,CSGQGQTNTEAFF,TGCAGCGGACAGGGGCAGACAAACACTGAAGCTTTCTTT
14,TRBJ2-1,TRBD1,TRBV29-1,.,CSSSHRVRGNEQFF,TGCAGTTCATCTCACAGGGTCAGGGGGAATGAGCAGTTCTTC
14,TRBJ1-3,.,TRBV19,.,CASTSGSAGNTIYF,TGTGCCAGTACCTCGGGGAGCGCTGGAAACACCATATATTTT
14,TRBJ2-1,.,TRBV28,.,CASSLVGSYNEQFF,TGTGCCAGCAGTTTGGTCGGCTCCTACAATGAGCAGTTCTTC
15,TRBJ2-5,TRBD1,TRBV5-1,many,CASTALGTAQETQYF,TGCGCCAGCACTGCCTTAGGGACAGCTCAAGAGACCCAGTACTTC
13,TRBJ2-3,.,TRBV25-1,.,CASSEWDLGTQYF,TGTGCCAGCAGTGAATGGGATTTGGGTACGCAGTATTTT
13,TRBJ1-1,.,TRBV14,few,CASSFSVGTEAFF,TGTGCCAGCAGCTTCAGTGTCGGCACTGAAGCTTTCTTT
15,TRBJ2-2,TRBD2,TRBV4-2,many,CASSLSGGNTGELFF,TGTGCCAGCAGCCTAAGCGGGGGGAACACCGGGGAGCTGTTTTTT
14,TRBJ1-6,.,TRBV7-8,many,CASSYQGHNSPLHF,TGTGCCAGCAGCTATCAGGGGCATAATTCACCCCTCCACTTT
17,TRBJ1-3,.,TRBV28,many,CASSSSGARSSGNTIYF,TGTGCCAGCAGTTCCAGTGGAGCACGTAGCTCTGGAAACACCATATATTTT
21,TRBJ2-2,.,TRBV7-5,many,CISVPEAPPRKIAGNTGELFF,.
15,TRBJ2-7,TRBD1,TRBV5-1,.,CASSTGQQVSYEQYF,TGCGCCAGCAGCACGGGACAGCAGGTGTCCTACGAGCAGTACTTC
14,TRBJ2-1,TRBD1,TRBV5-6,few,CASSRPGTGAEQFF,TGTGCCAGCAGCCGTCCCGGGACAGGGGCTGAGCAGTTCTTC
16,TRBJ2-3,.,TRBV25-1,.,CASTPGSPMGTDTQYF,TGTGCCAGCACCCCGGGGTCACCCATGGGCACAGATACGCAGTATTTT
13,TRBJ2-1,.,TRBV6-2/TRBV6-3,.,CASSLGGKNEQFF,TGTGCCAGCAGTTTAGGAGGGAAGAATGAGCAGTTCTTC
16,TRBJ2-1,.,TRBV5-1,.,CASSLMLAGESNEQFF,TGCGCCAGCAGCTTGATGTTGGCAGGGGAAAGCAATGAGCAGTTCTTC
16,TRBJ2-7,TRBD2,TRBV28,medium-sized,CASRGVWGGSGYEQYF,TGTGCCAGCAGAGGGGTCTGGGGCGGGAGTGGGTACGAGCAGTACTTC
16,TRBJ2-1,.,TRBV5-8,many,CASSLYLAISYNEQFF,TGTGCCAGCAGCTTGTATCTAGCGATCTCCTACAATGAGCAGTTCTTC
14,TRBJ2-3,.,TRBV6-4,many,CASSVASHTDTQYF,TGTGCCAGCAGTGTGGCCTCACACACAGATACGCAGTATTTT
14,TRBJ1-5,.,TRBV6-1,few,CASNGVNSNQPQHF,TGTGCCAGCAATGGCGTTAATAGCAATCAGCCCCAGCATTTT
14,TRBJ2-5,TRBD1,TRBV4-2,few,CASSQGQGEETQYF,TGTGCCAGCAGCCAGGGACAGGGCGAAGAGACCCAGTACTTC
14,TRBJ1-2,TRBD1,TRBV20-1,.,CSASADRGDYGYTF,TGCAGTGCTAGCGCAGACAGGGGCGACTATGGCTACACCTTC
14,TRBJ2-5,.,TRBV28,many,CASLLGGSGETQYF,TGTGCCAGCCTCCTGGGTGGTAGCGGAGAGACCCAGTACTTC
13,TRBJ2-5,.,TRBV2,many,CASSERLQETQYF,TGTGCCAGCAGTGAAAGACTACAAGAGACCCAGTACTTC
16,TRBJ1-1,.,TRBV6-5,.,CASRWPLGGQNTEAFF,TGTGCCAGCAGGTGGCCCCTGGGGGGACAGAACACTGAAGCTTTCTTT
17,TRBJ2-7,TRBD1,TRBV5-1,.,CASSLVHRADRGGEQYF,TGCGCCAGCAGCTTGGTCCATCGTGCGGACAGGGGTGGGGAGCAGTACTTC
16,TRBJ2-3,.,TRBV27,many,CASSLFGGSFTDTQYF,TGTGCCAGCAGTTTATTTGGGGGTTCCTTCACAGATACGCAGTATTTT
14,TRBJ1-1,TRBD1,TRBV5-1,.,CASSTGQGGTEAFF,TGCGCCAGCAGCACCGGACAGGGGGGAACTGAAGCTTTCTTT
15,TRBJ1-2,TRBD1,TRBV6-5,many,CASSYWDRANYGYTF,TGTGCCAGCAGTTACTGGGACAGAGCTAACTATGGCTACACCTTC
12,TRBJ2-3,.,TRBV5-8,few,CASSFRTDTQYF,TGTGCCAGCAGTTTCCGCACAGATACGCAGTATTTT
16,TRBJ2-7,TRBD1,TRBV7-9,many,CASSLSASGQGHEQYF,TGTGCCAGCAGCTTATCCGCCTCCGGACAGGGCCACGAGCAGTACTTC
17,TRBJ2-5,TRBD1,TRBV28,many,CASSLEVGQLLVATQYF,TGTGCCAGCAGTTTAGAGGTGGGACAGCTCCTAGTTGCGACCCAGTACTTC
15,TRBJ2-7,TRBD2,TRBV4-1,many,CASSHASGSSYEQYF,TGCGCCAGCAGCCACGCTAGCGGGAGCTCCTACGAGCAGTACTTC
12,TRBJ2-1,TRBD2,TRBV29-1,many,CSGTSTYNEQFF,TGCAGCGGGACTAGCACCTACAATGAGCAGTTCTTC
16,TRBJ1-3,TRBD1,TRBV11-2,.,CASSLVTGGSGNTIYF,TGTGCCAGCAGCTTAGTAACAGGGGGCTCTGGAAACACCATATATTTT
15,TRBJ2-1,TRBD2,TRBV6-6,.,CASSPRAGGGDEQFF,TGTGCCAGCTCCCCGCGGGCGGGGGGAGGGGATGAGCAGTTCTTC
12,TRBJ2-2,.,TRBV18,.,CASSPGTGELFF,TGTGCCAGCTCACCGGGCACCGGGGAGCTGTTTTTT
12,TRBJ2-7,TRBD1,TRBV5-1,.,CASSDWDREQYF,TGCGCCAGCAGCGATTGGGACAGGGAGCAGTACTTC
13,TRBJ1-2,TRBD1,TRBV6-2/TRBV6-3,many,CASRSTGAIGYTF,TGTGCCAGCAGATCGACAGGGGCGATCGGCTACACCTTC
15,TRBJ2-7,.,TRBV12-5,many,CASGLVADNPGEQYF,TGTGCTAGTGGTTTGGTAGCCGACAACCCCGGCGAGCAGTACTTC
18,TRBJ1-4,TRBD1,TRBV6-2/TRBV6-3,.,CATQPIDRGFSTNEKLFF,TGTGCCACTCAACCGATCGACAGGGGTTTTTCAACTAATGAAAAACTGTTTTTT
19,TRBJ2-2,.,TRBV26,.,CASSPGTPTGELFFFFFFF,.
16,TRBJ1-5,TRBD1,TRBV20-1,many,CSARDLYRGMDQPQHF,TGCAGTGCTAGAGATCTGTACAGGGGAATGGATCAGCCCCAGCATTTT